A selection of T cell receptor beta chains follows, all from one sample in a study of cytomegalovirus exposure and HLA in healthy donors. Repertoires were generated with immunoSEQ multiplex PCR, while TCRdb's copy carries only in-frame clones and drops some. The table lists about 170,000 clones, around 82% of them singletons, with less than 0.4% in the top ten. Sequenced material: PBMCs. These receptors were obtained from a boy younger than 10 in good health and CMV-seronegative. Both conserved end residues are part of each CDR3. Each record gives: clone size, V gene, J gene, D gene, CDR3 DNA, CDR3 protein. A D gene is named only where the DNA matches it firmly. Clone size is not always given. Where it is, it says once, few, many or a class for expanded clones.

abundance: NA
v_gene: TRBV2
j_gene: TRBJ1-6
d_gene: NA
CDR3nt: TGTGCCAGCAGTGAGGGAGGATCACCCCTCCACTTT
CDR3aa: CASSEGGSPLHF

abundance: NA
v_gene: TRBV4-2
j_gene: TRBJ1-2
d_gene: NA
CDR3nt: TGTGCCAGCAGCCAAGATCCTAGCAGGAACTATGGCTACACCTTC
CDR3aa: CASSQDPSRNYGYTF

abundance: once
v_gene: TRBV27
j_gene: TRBJ2-7
d_gene: TRBD1
CDR3nt: TGTGCCAGCATGGACAGGGGTTACGAGCAGTACTTC
CDR3aa: CASMDRGYEQYF

abundance: NA
v_gene: TRBV2
j_gene: TRBJ1-2
d_gene: NA
CDR3nt: TGTGCCAGCAGTGACTTTCTCAGGGGAAGGAACTATGGCTACACCTTC
CDR3aa: CASSDFLRGRNYGYTF

abundance: NA
v_gene: TRBV5-1
j_gene: TRBJ1-1
d_gene: NA
CDR3nt: TGCGCCAGCAGCTTGTTTATTAAAACTGAAGCTTTCTTT
CDR3aa: CASSLFIKTEAFF

abundance: NA
v_gene: TRBV28
j_gene: TRBJ2-1
d_gene: TRBD1
CDR3nt: TGTGCCAGCAGTCATTACCGGGACAGGAGCTCCTACAATGAGCAGTTCTTC
CDR3aa: CASSHYRDRSSYNEQFF

abundance: NA
v_gene: TRBV5-1
j_gene: TRBJ1-1
d_gene: NA
CDR3nt: TGCGCCAGCAGCCCCGGGACTTTTGACACTGAAGCTTTCTTT
CDR3aa: CASSPGTFDTEAFF

abundance: once
v_gene: TRBV6-1
j_gene: TRBJ1-2
d_gene: NA
CDR3nt: TGTGCCAGCAGTGAAGTAGCGGAAGGCTACACCTTC
CDR3aa: CASSEVAEGYTF

abundance: NA
v_gene: TRBV30
j_gene: TRBJ1-1
d_gene: NA
CDR3nt: TGTGCCTGGAGAGGGGGGAACACTGAAGCTTTCTTT
CDR3aa: CAWRGGNTEAFF

abundance: NA
v_gene: TRBV5-5
j_gene: TRBJ1-1
d_gene: NA
CDR3nt: TGTGCCAGCAGCTTGGACAGGGCGTGGAATGAAGCTTTCTTT
CDR3aa: CASSLDRAWNEAFF

abundance: NA
v_gene: TRBV19
j_gene: TRBJ1-5
d_gene: NA
CDR3nt: TGTGCCAGTAGTCGTAGGGCAGGGGAACAGCCCCAGCATTTT
CDR3aa: CASSRRAGEQPQHF

abundance: NA
v_gene: TRBV2
j_gene: TRBJ2-2
d_gene: NA
CDR3nt: TGTGCTCTCGGGGGAGGAAGGGCCGGGGAGCTGTTTTTT
CDR3aa: CALGGGRAGELFF

abundance: NA
v_gene: TRBV7-6
j_gene: TRBJ2-5
d_gene: TRBD2
CDR3nt: TGTGCCAGCAGCCCCGGGGTAGCGGGTTCAACGGAGACCCAGTACTTC
CDR3aa: CASSPGVAGSTETQYF

abundance: NA
v_gene: TRBV5-1
j_gene: TRBJ1-1
d_gene: NA
CDR3nt: TGCGCCAGCAGCTTTGAGGGGAACACTGAAGCTTTCTTT
CDR3aa: CASSFEGNTEAFF

abundance: once
v_gene: TRBV29-1
j_gene: TRBJ1-4
d_gene: TRBD1
CDR3nt: TGCAGCGCGCGGTTCGGGACAGGGAAGCGGGGACTGTTTTTT
CDR3aa: CSARFGTGKRGLFF

abundance: NA
v_gene: TRBV29-1
j_gene: TRBJ1-4
d_gene: TRBD1
CDR3nt: TGCAGCGTCGGACAGGGGGCCAATGAAAAACTGTTTTTT
CDR3aa: CSVGQGANEKLFF

abundance: once
v_gene: TRBV2
j_gene: TRBJ2-5
d_gene: NA
CDR3nt: TGTGCCAGCAGTGAGTTATCTTCGGCGGGAAGGGAGACCCAGTACTTC
CDR3aa: CASSELSSAGRETQYF

abundance: NA
v_gene: TRBV5-1
j_gene: TRBJ1-1
d_gene: TRBD1
CDR3nt: TGCGCCAGCAGAGCCGGACAGGGGACCACTGAAGCTTTCTTT
CDR3aa: CASRAGQGTTEAFF

abundance: NA
v_gene: TRBV5-4
j_gene: TRBJ2-5
d_gene: NA
CDR3nt: TGTGCCAGCAGCCTAGACTTCCAAGAGACCCAGTACTTC
CDR3aa: CASSLDFQETQYF

abundance: NA
v_gene: TRBV27
j_gene: TRBJ2-7
d_gene: TRBD1
CDR3nt: TGTGCCAGCAGTATAATTCTCGGACAGGGTTCCTACGAGCAGTACTTC
CDR3aa: CASSIILGQGSYEQYF

abundance: NA
v_gene: TRBV27
j_gene: TRBJ1-5
d_gene: NA
CDR3nt: TGTGCCAGCAGTTCGGACCGGGGGTTTGGGCCCCAGCATTTT
CDR3aa: CASSSDRGFGPQHF

abundance: NA
v_gene: TRBV19
j_gene: TRBJ1-5
d_gene: TRBD1
CDR3nt: TGTGCCAGTAGTATAGGGACAGGGGTCAATCAGCCCCAGCATTTT
CDR3aa: CASSIGTGVNQPQHF

abundance: NA
v_gene: TRBV7-9
j_gene: TRBJ1-5
d_gene: NA
CDR3nt: TGTGCCAGCAGCCTTACAATGAATCAGCCCCAGCATTTT
CDR3aa: CASSLTMNQPQHF

abundance: NA
v_gene: TRBV5-6
j_gene: TRBJ1-6
d_gene: NA
CDR3nt: TGTGCCAGCAGCTTGGGGAGGCGATCACCCCTCCACTTT
CDR3aa: CASSLGRRSPLHF

abundance: NA
v_gene: TRBV28
j_gene: TRBJ1-2
d_gene: NA
CDR3nt: TGTGCCAGCCGACTACCTACTGGAAGTGGCCAAGCTAACTATGGCTACACCTTC
CDR3aa: CASRLPTGSGQANYGYTF

abundance: NA
v_gene: TRBV7-9
j_gene: TRBJ1-2
d_gene: TRBD1
CDR3nt: TGTGCCAGCAGCTTCGGACAGGACTATGGCTACACCTTC
CDR3aa: CASSFGQDYGYTF

abundance: few
v_gene: TRBV25-1
j_gene: TRBJ1-1
d_gene: TRBD1
CDR3nt: TGTGCCAGCAGTATAGTCCCGGGACAGGGTCGGGACACTGAAGCTTTCTTT
CDR3aa: CASSIVPGQGRDTEAFF

abundance: few
v_gene: TRBV5-1
j_gene: TRBJ2-1
d_gene: NA
CDR3nt: TGCGCCAGCAGCTTGGCGGGAGACAATGAGCAGTTCTTC
CDR3aa: CASSLAGDNEQFF

abundance: NA
v_gene: TRBV4-2
j_gene: TRBJ2-3
d_gene: TRBD2
CDR3nt: TGTGCCAGCAGCCAAGACGTCAGCGGGAGAGGGGGTACGCAGTATTTT
CDR3aa: CASSQDVSGRGGTQYF

abundance: NA
v_gene: TRBV2
j_gene: TRBJ2-7
d_gene: NA
CDR3nt: TGTGCCAGCAGTGAAGCGGGCAGGGGATACGAGCAGTACTTC
CDR3aa: CASSEAGRGYEQYF

abundance: NA
v_gene: TRBV5-1
j_gene: TRBJ2-3
d_gene: TRBD2
CDR3nt: TGCGCCAGCAGCTTGGGTACTAGCGGGAGGACTAGCACAGATACGCAGTATTTT
CDR3aa: CASSLGTSGRTSTDTQYF

abundance: once
v_gene: TRBV28
j_gene: TRBJ2-2
d_gene: TRBD2
CDR3nt: TGTGCCAGCAGTCAAGGGAGGGCAGACACCGGGGAGCTGTTTTTT
CDR3aa: CASSQGRADTGELFF

abundance: once
v_gene: TRBV5-1
j_gene: TRBJ1-1
d_gene: TRBD1
CDR3nt: TGCGCCAGCAGCTCCAGCCCACAGGGGACGGGCACTGAAGCTTTCTTT
CDR3aa: CASSSSPQGTGTEAFF

abundance: NA
v_gene: TRBV4-2
j_gene: TRBJ2-7
d_gene: TRBD2
CDR3nt: TGTGCCAGCAGCGGGGGAATGGCGGGAGACTCCTACGAGCAGTACTTC
CDR3aa: CASSGGMAGDSYEQYF

abundance: NA
v_gene: TRBV9
j_gene: TRBJ2-7
d_gene: TRBD2
CDR3nt: TGTGCCAGCAGCGTGGGACTATCCTCCTACGAGCAGTACTTC
CDR3aa: CASSVGLSSYEQYF

abundance: NA
v_gene: TRBV2
j_gene: TRBJ2-3
d_gene: NA
CDR3nt: TGTGCCAGCACTAAAGGGGGAGATACGCAGTATTTT
CDR3aa: CASTKGGDTQYF

abundance: NA
v_gene: TRBV12-5
j_gene: TRBJ2-3
d_gene: TRBD2
CDR3nt: TGTGCTAGTGACGCGGGAGCGGGCACAGATACGCAGTATTTT
CDR3aa: CASDAGAGTDTQYF

abundance: NA
v_gene: TRBV28
j_gene: TRBJ1-4
d_gene: NA
CDR3nt: TGTGCCAGCAGTTCCTACAGGGCGCCGACAAAAACAACGGGTGAAAAACTGTTTTTT
CDR3aa: CASSSYRAPTKTTGEKLFF

abundance: once
v_gene: TRBV14
j_gene: TRBJ2-1
d_gene: TRBD2
CDR3nt: TGTGCCAGCAGCCAAGATCCGAGCGGGAGGGCCAATGAGCAGTTCTTC
CDR3aa: CASSQDPSGRANEQFF

abundance: few
v_gene: TRBV2
j_gene: TRBJ2-7
d_gene: NA
CDR3nt: TGTGCCAGCGCTCCCGGGACACCCTCCTACGAGCAGTACTTC
CDR3aa: CASAPGTPSYEQYF

abundance: NA
v_gene: TRBV11-2
j_gene: TRBJ2-4
d_gene: TRBD1
CDR3nt: TGTGCCAGCAGCTTACCAGGGGGCTCGTACTTC
CDR3aa: CASSLPGGSYF

abundance: NA
v_gene: TRBV5-1
j_gene: TRBJ2-5
d_gene: TRBD1
CDR3nt: TGCGCCAGCAGCTTTGGGACAGGCCGTCTATGGGAGACCCAGTACTTC
CDR3aa: CASSFGTGRLWETQYF

abundance: NA
v_gene: TRBV28
j_gene: TRBJ1-3
d_gene: NA
CDR3nt: TGTGCCAGCAGTCGGGACTACTCTGGAAACACCATATATTTT
CDR3aa: CASSRDYSGNTIYF

abundance: NA
v_gene: TRBV25-1
j_gene: TRBJ2-7
d_gene: NA
CDR3nt: TGTGCCAGCAGTGAGGGGGGGCTACCCGAGCAGTACTTC
CDR3aa: CASSEGGLPEQYF

abundance: NA
v_gene: TRBV4-1
j_gene: TRBJ2-5
d_gene: NA
CDR3nt: TGCGCCAGCACGCCGTGGCAGGGGCCGGGGGAGACCCAGTACTTC
CDR3aa: CASTPWQGPGETQYF

abundance: NA
v_gene: TRBV11-3
j_gene: TRBJ1-1
d_gene: NA
CDR3nt: TGTGCCAGCAGCCCGGTCGGAGAGGGTTTCGGAGACACTGAAGCTTTCTTT
CDR3aa: CASSPVGEGFGDTEAFF